Sequencing of this T cell receptor beta chain was carried out in a study of Ad26.COV2.S vaccination and SARS-CoV-2 variants. Study results and caveats: Vaccine recipients had higher spike-specific TCR breadth than placebo recipients. Spike-specific CD8+ and CD4+ T cell responses reportedly showed substantial breadth after vaccination.

Concerning this clone itself: The antigen remains unidentified.

Clones were sequenced by immunoSEQ multiplex PCR, and TCRdb holds only the in-frame ones, with some missing. Among about 100,000 clones listed, 80% were seen once. This receptor was obtained from a human donor who had recovered from COVID-19. The material sequenced was peripheral blood, taken after recovery from COVID-19.

In nucleotides, the CDR3 is TGTGCCAGCAGCTTACAGGGTGAGGATACGCAGTATTTT. It codes for CASSLQGEDTQYF. The chain joins TRBV3-1 (or the pseudogene TRBV3-2) to TRBJ2-3; D perhaps matches TRBD1 (6 bases). The V end was cut by 5 bases, the J end by 6 bases, with 12 bases between. CDR1 LGHDT and CDR2 YNNKEL come from the germline V gene (reference sequence). This CDR3 contains 13 residues.